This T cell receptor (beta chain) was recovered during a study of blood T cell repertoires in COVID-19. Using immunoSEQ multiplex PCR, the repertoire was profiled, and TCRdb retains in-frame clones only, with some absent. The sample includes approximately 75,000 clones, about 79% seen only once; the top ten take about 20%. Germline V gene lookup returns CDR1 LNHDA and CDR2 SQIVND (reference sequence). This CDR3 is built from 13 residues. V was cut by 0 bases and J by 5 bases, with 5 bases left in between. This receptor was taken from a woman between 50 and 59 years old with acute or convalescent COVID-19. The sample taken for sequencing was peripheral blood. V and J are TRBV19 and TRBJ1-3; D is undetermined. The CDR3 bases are TGTGCCAGTAGTATAGAAGAGAGAAACACCATATATTTT. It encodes CASSIEERNTIYF.